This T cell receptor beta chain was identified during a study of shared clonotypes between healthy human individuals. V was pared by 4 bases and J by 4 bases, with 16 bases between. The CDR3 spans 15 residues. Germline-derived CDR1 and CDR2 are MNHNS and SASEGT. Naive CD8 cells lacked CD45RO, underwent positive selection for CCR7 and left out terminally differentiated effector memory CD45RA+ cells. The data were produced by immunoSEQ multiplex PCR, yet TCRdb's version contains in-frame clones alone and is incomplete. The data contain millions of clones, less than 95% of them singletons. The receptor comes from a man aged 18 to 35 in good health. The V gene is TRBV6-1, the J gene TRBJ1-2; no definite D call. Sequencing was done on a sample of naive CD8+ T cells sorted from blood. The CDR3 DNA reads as TGTGCCAGCAGTGTAGACTGGGGAGGAGGCTATGGCTACACCTTC. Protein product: CASSVDWGGGYGYTF.